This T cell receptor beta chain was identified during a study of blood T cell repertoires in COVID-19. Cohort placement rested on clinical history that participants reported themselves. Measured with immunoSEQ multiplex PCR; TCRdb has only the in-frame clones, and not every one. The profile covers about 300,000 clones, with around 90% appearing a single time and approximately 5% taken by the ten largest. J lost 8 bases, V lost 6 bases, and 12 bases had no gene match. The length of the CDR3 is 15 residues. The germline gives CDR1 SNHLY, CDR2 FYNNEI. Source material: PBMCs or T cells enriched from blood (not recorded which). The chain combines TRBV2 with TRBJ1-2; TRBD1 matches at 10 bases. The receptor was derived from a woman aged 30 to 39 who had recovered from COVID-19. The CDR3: CASSADRQGASGYTF. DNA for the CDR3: TGTGCCAGCAGCGCTGATCGACAGGGGGCGAGCGGCTACACCTTC.